Shown below are 25 T cell receptor beta chains from a single sample sequenced in a study of shared T cell receptors in the human thymus. Method: immunoSEQ multiplex PCR; TCRdb's copy keeps in-frame clones and lacks some. The sample lists hundreds of thousands of clones; around 87% were seen once. These same data were also listed under a study on human thymus T cells.

Source material: thymocytes. Source of these receptors: a boy less than two years old with a congenital heart defect.

The rearrangement joins TRBV30 to TRBJ2-7, with 9 positions matching TRBD2. The CDR3 consists of 16 residues. V lost 2 bases, J lost 4 bases, and 12 bases stayed unmatched. The germline gives CDR1 GTSNPN, CDR2 SVGIG (reference sequence). CDR3 DNA sequence: TGTGCCTGGAGTAAGTCTAGCGGGACCCCTGGGTACGAGCAGTACTTC. It encodes CAWSKSSGTPGYEQYF.

The rearrangement uses TRBV7-9 and TRBJ1-5, with 12 bases identical to TRBD1. Germline loops: CDR1 SEHNR, CDR2 FQNEAQ (reference sequence). The length of the CDR3 is 14 residues. V shed 7 bases and J 4 bases; nucleotides not matched to a gene: 2. The CDR3 region has the DNA TGTGCCAGCACGGGACAGGGGGCGAATCAGCCCCAGCATTTT. Amino acid sequence: CASTGQGANQPQHF.

The gene calls are TRBV27 and TRBJ2-5; D might be TRBD2 (6 bases). Germline V gene lookup returns CDR1 MNHEY and CDR2 SMNVEV (reference sequence). CDR3 size: 14 residues. V lost 2 bases and J 4 bases, leaving 11 bases between the germline ends. This CDR3 is CASSLGGERETQYF. In DNA form, the CDR3 reads TGTGCCAGCAGTTTAGGCGGGGAGAGAGAGACCCAGTACTTC.

This clone was detected only once. The chain joins TRBV30 to TRBJ1-3, with D unclear. In germline, CDR1 is GTSNPN, CDR2 SVGIG (reference sequence). The CDR3 has 11 amino acids. V gave up 4 bases and J gave up 4 bases, with 5 bases separating them. As DNA, the CDR3 is TGTGCCTGGAAGCCCGGAAACACCATATATTTT. Translation: CAWKPGNTIYF.

The chain carries TRBV6-1 and TRBJ2-4, with TRBD1 matching 8 bases. The V segment lost 4 bases and the J segment 0 bases; nucleotides outside the gene matches: 8. CDR3 length: 17 amino acids. In germline, CDR1 is MNHNS, CDR2 SASEGT. The CDR3 is CASSVHRGELAKNIQYF. DNA of the CDR3: TGTGCCAGCAGTGTCCACAGGGGGGAGTTAGCCAAAAACATTCAGTACTTC.

The V gene is TRBV4-1, the J gene TRBJ2-7, with D hard to call. The CDR3 length is 15 residues. Germline V gene data show CDR1 as MGHRA and CDR2 as YSYEKL. Deletions cut 0 bases from V and 0 bases from J, with 9 bases between. The CDR3 nucleotides are TGCGCCAGCAGCCAAGAGGCAGTTCTCTCCTACGAGCAGTACTTC. This codes for CASSQEAVLSYEQYF.

The V gene is TRBV13, the J gene TRBJ2-2, with D tentatively TRBD2 (6 bases). This CDR3 spans 16 amino acids. The germline gives CDR1 PRHDT, CDR2 FYEKMQ (reference sequence). With 5 bases removed from V and 6 bases from J, the gap between germline ends came to 19 bases. The CDR3 region is CASSPPHPGSPGELFF. In nucleotides, the CDR3 is TGTGCCAGCAGCCCCCCCCACCCCGGGAGCCCCGGGGAGCTGTTTTTT.

CDR3 sequence: CASSQGGPNEKLFF. In DNA form, the CDR3 reads TGTGCCAGCAGCCAAGGGGGCCCTAATGAAAAACTGTTTTTT. This chain uses TRBV4-2 with TRBJ1-4, with D perhaps matching TRBD1 (5 bases). This CDR3 region has 14 residues. Germline CDR1 and CDR2: LGHNA and YNFKEQ. With 1 base removed from V and 3 bases from J, the gap between germline ends came to 6 bases.

This clone has more than one count but fewer than ten. The V gene is TRBV4-1, the J gene TRBJ1-1, with 9 bases that match TRBD1. The CDR3 loop spans 16 amino acids. CDR1 and CDR2 from the germline V gene are MGHRA and YSYEKL. Trimming at V came to 0 bases and at J to 2 bases, leaving 4 bases not matched to a gene. This CDR3 reads CASSQENRGPNTEAFF. CDR3 DNA: TGCGCCAGCAGCCAAGAGAACAGGGGGCCCAACACTGAAGCTTTCTTT.

V and J are TRBV28 and TRBJ2-7, with a possible D match to TRBD1 (6 bases). Trimming left V 4 bases short and J 3 bases short, with 10 bases between. This CDR3 has 13 amino acids. Looked up from germline, CDR1 is MDHEN and CDR2 is SYDVKM. In DNA form, the CDR3 reads TGTGCCAGCAGTTCGGGACACCACTACGAGCAGTACTTC. This translates into CASSSGHHYEQYF.

The chain couples TRBV5-1 to TRBJ1-6; D might be TRBD1 (6 bases). In germline, CDR1 is SGHRS, CDR2 YFSETQ. V shed 6 bases and J shed 9 bases, with 13 bases lying between them. This CDR3 contains 13 residues. As DNA, the CDR3 is TGCGCCAGCAAGCACAGGGAGAGTTCACCCCTCCACTTT. This gives the protein CASKHRESSPLHF.

The gene calls are TRBV5-1 and TRBJ1-2; D possibly corresponds to TRBD1 (6 bases). The CDR3 has 14 residues. Germline V lookup: CDR1 SGHRS, CDR2 YFSETQ. Trimming pared 2 bases from V and 3 bases from J, leaving 11 bases between. CDR3 amino acids: CASSFKGDDYGYTF. In DNA, the CDR3 is TGCGCCAGCAGCTTTAAGGGGGATGACTATGGCTACACCTTC.

The chain employs TRBV4-1 and TRBJ2-7, with D possibly TRBD2 on 6 matching bases. Germline loops: CDR1 MGHRA, CDR2 YSYEKL. V gave up 3 bases and J gave up 0 bases, with 18 bases separating them. The CDR3 sequence is 17 residues long. Written as DNA, the CDR3 is TGCGCCAGCAGCCAGACCCCCGGGACTTCTAGCTCCTACGAGCAGTACTTC. Amino acids: CASSQTPGTSSSYEQYF.

The CDR3 loop is CASSEALNGSQEGNTEAFF. CDR3 DNA sequence: TGTGCCAGCAGTGAAGCGTTGAATGGATCCCAGGAGGGGAACACTGAAGCTTTCTTT. The chain employs TRBV6-1 and TRBJ1-1; D remains ambiguous. CDR1 MNHNS and CDR2 SASEGT come from the germline V gene. The V end was cut by 0 bases, the J end by 1 base, with 21 bases between. This CDR3 has 19 amino acids.

The gene calls are TRBV19 and TRBJ1-3; D is possibly TRBD1 (5 bases). The CDR3 has 15 residues. Germline V CDR1 and CDR2: LNHDA, SQIVND (reference sequence). Trimming took 2 bases from V and 2 from J, leaving 10 bases between them. The CDR3: CASSIRGYAGNTIYF. The CDR3 DNA reads TGTGCCAGTAGTATACGGGGGTACGCTGGAAACACCATATATTTT.

The chain links TRBV4-1 to TRBJ1-5, with D maybe TRBD1 (5 bases). CDR1 MGHRA and CDR2 YSYEKL come from the germline V gene. The CDR3 has 19 residues. Trimming removed 1 base at V and 0 bases at J, with 19 bases between. CDR3 amino acids: CASSQVRDPSIYSNQPQHF. For the CDR3, the DNA is TGCGCCAGCAGCCAAGTGCGGGACCCCTCTATTTATAGCAATCAGCCCCAGCATTTT.

This chain joins TRBV6-1 and TRBJ2-7; 7 bases align to TRBD2. CDR3 length equals 13 residues. Germline CDR1 reads MNHNS; CDR2 reads SASEGT. V gave up 2 bases and J gave up 6 bases; unmatched junction bases: 4. The CDR3 nucleotides read TGTGCCAGCAGTGAAACGCGGGGGTCCGAGCAGTACTTC. Translation: CASSETRGSEQYF.

The chain joins TRBV7-9 to TRBJ2-7, with 7 bases aligning to TRBD2. The CDR3 is made up of 15 amino acids. After removal of 5 bases from V and 1 base from J, the junction contained 8 bases not matched to a gene. CDR1 is SEHNR, CDR2 FQNEAQ, per germline (reference sequence). Here the CDR3 DNA reads TGTGCCAGCAGCAGGCATAAGCGGGAATCCTACGAGCAGTACTTC. This translates into CASSRHKRESYEQYF.

The chain joins TRBV28 to TRBJ1-2; 10 bases agree with TRBD1. Germline V gene data show CDR1 as MDHEN and CDR2 as SYDVKM. The CDR3 runs 14 residues. V gave up 5 bases and J gave up 7 bases; unmatched junction bases: 7. In DNA, the CDR3 is TGTGCCAGCAGTACCGGGACAGGGGACGTTGGCTACACCTTC. Translated: CASSTGTGDVGYTF.

The chain links TRBV5-6 to TRBJ1-1; D call uncertain. V lost 7 bases, J lost 3 bases, and 10 bases lay in between. CDR1 is SGHDT and CDR2 is YYEEEE in the germline V gene. CDR3 length: 12 amino acids. CDR3 DNA sequence: TGTGCCAGCGCCCCGAGGGACACTGAAGCTTTCTTT. Translation: CASAPRDTEAFF.

The chain employs TRBV14 and TRBJ1-3; TRBD1 agrees at 7 bases. The V gene's germline CDR1 is SGHDN and CDR2 FVKESK. The CDR3 is 15 amino acids. V shed 1 base, J shed 8 bases, and the junction held 8 bases outside the gene matches. CDR3: CASSQGNQGGDTIYF. In nucleotides, the CDR3 is TGTGCCAGCAGCCAAGGAAACCAAGGGGGCGACACCATATATTTT.

J is TRBJ2-5 and V is TRBV11-2, with TRBD2 identical over 8 bases. CDR1 and CDR2 from the germline V gene are SGHAT and FQNNGV. V was clipped by 2 bases and J by 2 bases; unmatched bases: 10. The CDR3 is 17 amino acids. The chain's CDR3 is CASSLYVGRERQETQYF. The CDR3 bases are TGTGCCAGCAGCTTATATGTCGGGAGGGAAAGGCAAGAGACCCAGTACTTC.

The chain is built from TRBV15 and TRBJ1-1; 10 positions agree with TRBD1. The CDR3 spans 15 residues. Germline-derived CDR1 and CDR2 are LNHNV and YYDKDF (reference sequence). The junction had 2 bases not matched to a gene; V was cut back by 3 bases and J by 1 base. The CDR3 protein is CATSRRQGANTEAFF. Here the CDR3 DNA reads TGTGCCACCAGCAGGAGACAGGGGGCGAACACTGAAGCTTTCTTT.

V is TRBV19 and J is TRBJ1-1; D is perhaps TRBD1 (5 bases). Trimming removed 3 bases at V and 3 bases at J, with 8 bases between. The CDR3 has 13 amino acids. Germline assignment: CDR1 LNHDA and CDR2 SQIVND (reference sequence). The CDR3 coding sequence is TGTGCCAGTAGTATGGGCAGGGACACTGAAGCTTTCTTT. Its translation: CASSMGRDTEAFF.

The chain links TRBV19 to TRBJ2-3, with a tentative D call TRBD2 (6 bases). V was trimmed by 10 bases and J by 3 bases, leaving 17 bases between them. The CDR3 totals 14 residues. Germline V gene sequence: CDR1 LNHDA, CDR2 SQIVND (reference sequence). CDR3 loop: CATSSVEPTDTQYF. The CDR3 nucleotides are TGTGCCACCTCTAGCGTTGAACCGACAGATACGCAGTATTTT.